Here is one T cell receptor (beta chain) with its context. Antigen specificity is unknown. This sample is part of a study of siplizumab effects on memory and regulatory T cells. Broader study findings: Apparently key alloresponse contributors, naive T cells also seemed more diverse than memory cells.

The CDR3 contains 13 residues. CDR1 GTSNPN and CDR2 SVGIG come from the germline V gene (reference sequence). V dropped 0 bases and J dropped 5 bases, with 10 bases sitting between them. The data were produced by immunoSEQ multiplex PCR, yet TCRdb's version contains in-frame clones alone and is incomplete. The repertoire has 99,000 or so clones, more than 85% of them found once; the top ten carry about 0.62%. This rearrangement joins TRBV30 to TRBJ1-1, with D uncertain. The sequence came from a human donor in good health. The sequenced material came from Tregs sorted from blood. The CDR3 DNA is TGTGCCTGGAGTGTACTAGTTGGGACTGAAGCTTTCTTT. The encoded protein is CAWSVLVGTEAFF.